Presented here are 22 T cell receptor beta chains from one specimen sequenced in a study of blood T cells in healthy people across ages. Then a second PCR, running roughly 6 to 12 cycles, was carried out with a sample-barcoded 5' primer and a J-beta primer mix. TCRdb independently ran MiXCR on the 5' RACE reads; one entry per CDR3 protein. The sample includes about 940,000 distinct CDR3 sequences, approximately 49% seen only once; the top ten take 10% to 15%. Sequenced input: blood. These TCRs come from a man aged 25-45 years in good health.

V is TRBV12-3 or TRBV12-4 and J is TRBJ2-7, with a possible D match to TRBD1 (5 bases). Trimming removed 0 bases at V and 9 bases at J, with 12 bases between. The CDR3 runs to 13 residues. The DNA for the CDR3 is TGTGCCAGCAGTTTAGCGACTCAGGGTGGGCAGTACTTC. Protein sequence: CASSLATQGGQYF.

The CDR3 sequence: CASSLIQGGGVEDTQYF. The CDR3 DNA reads TGTGCCAGCAGTTTAATCCAAGGCGGGGGAGTAGAAGATACGCAGTATTTT. V and J are TRBV12-3 or TRBV12-4 and TRBJ2-3, with 7 bases aligning to TRBD2. The V gene end was trimmed by 2 bases and the J gene end by 5 bases; junction bases not matched to a gene: 13. The CDR3 spans 17 residues.

In nucleotides, the CDR3 is TGTGCCATCTGGGAACCGGGAAAAGAGACCCAGTACTTC. Protein product: CAIWEPGKETQYF. The rearrangement links TRBV10-3 to TRBJ2-5; TRBD2 might be the D (5 bases). CDR1 ENHRY and CDR2 SYGVKD come from the germline V gene. Trimming pared 8 bases from V and 3 bases from J, leaving 13 bases between. This CDR3 spans 13 amino acids.

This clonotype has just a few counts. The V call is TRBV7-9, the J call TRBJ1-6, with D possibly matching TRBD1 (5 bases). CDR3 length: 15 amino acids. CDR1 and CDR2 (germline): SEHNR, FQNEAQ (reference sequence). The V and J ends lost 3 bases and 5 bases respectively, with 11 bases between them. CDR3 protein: CASSLATANNSPLHF. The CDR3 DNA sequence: TGTGCCAGCAGCTTGGCGACAGCGAATAATTCACCCCTCCACTTT. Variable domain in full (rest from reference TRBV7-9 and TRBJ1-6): DTGVSQNPRHKITKRGQNVTFRCDPISEHNRLYWYRQTLGQGPEFLTYFQNEAQLEKSRLLSDRFSAERPKGSFSTLEIQRTEQGDSAMYLCASSLATANNSPLHFGNGTRLTVT.

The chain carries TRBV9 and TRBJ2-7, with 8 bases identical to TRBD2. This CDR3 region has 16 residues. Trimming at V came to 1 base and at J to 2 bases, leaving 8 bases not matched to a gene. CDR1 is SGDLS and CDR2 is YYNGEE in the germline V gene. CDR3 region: CASSVNERGPPYEQYF. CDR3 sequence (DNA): TGTGCCAGCAGCGTAAACGAGCGGGGGCCCCCCTACGAGCAGTACTTC.

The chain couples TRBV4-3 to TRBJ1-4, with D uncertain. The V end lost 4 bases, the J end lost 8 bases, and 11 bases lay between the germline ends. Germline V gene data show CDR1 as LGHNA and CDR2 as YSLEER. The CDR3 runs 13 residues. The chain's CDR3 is CASSRKRGEKLFF. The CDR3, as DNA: TGCGCCAGCAGCCGAAAACGGGGAGAAAAACTGTTTTTT.

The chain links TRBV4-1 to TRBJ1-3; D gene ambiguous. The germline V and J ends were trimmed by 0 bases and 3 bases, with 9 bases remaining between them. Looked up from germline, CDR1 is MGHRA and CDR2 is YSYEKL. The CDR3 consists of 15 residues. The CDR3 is CASSQDSGYGNTIYF. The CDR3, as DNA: TGCGCCAGCAGCCAAGATTCCGGCTATGGAAACACCATATATTTT.

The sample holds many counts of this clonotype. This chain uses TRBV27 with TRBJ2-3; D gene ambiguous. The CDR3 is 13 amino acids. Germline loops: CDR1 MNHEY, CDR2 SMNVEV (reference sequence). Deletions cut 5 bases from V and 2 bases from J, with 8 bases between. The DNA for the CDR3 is TGTGCCAGCAGTCCAAGGCCCACAGATACGCAGTATTTT. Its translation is CASSPRPTDTQYF.

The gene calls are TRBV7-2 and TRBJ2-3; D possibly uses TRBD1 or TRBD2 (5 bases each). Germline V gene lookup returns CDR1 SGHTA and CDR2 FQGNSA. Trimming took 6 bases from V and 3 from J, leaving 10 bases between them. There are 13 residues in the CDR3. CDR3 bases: TGTGCCAGCAGAGGGGACGGGACAGATACGCAGTATTTT. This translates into CASRGDGTDTQYF.

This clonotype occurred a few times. The CDR3, as DNA: TGTGCCAGCAGTTTATCGCTGGACCCAGGGCAGTATTTT. Translated: CASSLSLDPGQYF. The rearrangement uses TRBV28 and TRBJ2-3; the D is unclear. Trimming cost V 1 base and J 11 bases, with 13 bases left between them. CDR1 and CDR2 (germline): MDHEN, SYDVKM. The CDR3 runs to 13 residues.

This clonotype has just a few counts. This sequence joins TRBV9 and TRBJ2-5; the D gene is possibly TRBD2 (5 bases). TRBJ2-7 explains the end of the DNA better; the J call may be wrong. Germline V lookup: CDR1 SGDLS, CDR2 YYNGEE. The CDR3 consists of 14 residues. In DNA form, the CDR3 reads TGTGCCAGCAGCGTAGTAAGCGGAACTTACGAGCAGTACTTC. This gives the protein CASSVVSGTYEQYF.

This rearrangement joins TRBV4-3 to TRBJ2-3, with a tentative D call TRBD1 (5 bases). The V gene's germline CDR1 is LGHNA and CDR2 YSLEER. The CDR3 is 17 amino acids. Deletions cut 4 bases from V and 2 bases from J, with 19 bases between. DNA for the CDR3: TGCGCCAGCAGCCCGCACGACACGACAGCACCCACAGATACGCAGTATTTT. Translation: CASSPHDTTAPTDTQYF.

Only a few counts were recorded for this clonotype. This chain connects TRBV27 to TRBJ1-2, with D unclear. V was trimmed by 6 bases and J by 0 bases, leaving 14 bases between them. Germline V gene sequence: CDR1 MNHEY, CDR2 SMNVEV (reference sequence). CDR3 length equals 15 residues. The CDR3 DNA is TGTGCCAGCAGCCTTACTTGGGGAGCTAACTATGGCTACACCTTC. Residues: CASSLTWGANYGYTF.

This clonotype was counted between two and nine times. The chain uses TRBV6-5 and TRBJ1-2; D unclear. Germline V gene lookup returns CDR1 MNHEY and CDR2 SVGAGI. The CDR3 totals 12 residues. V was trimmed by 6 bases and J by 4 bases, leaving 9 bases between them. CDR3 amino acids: CASSREGYGYTF. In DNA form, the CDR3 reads TGTGCCAGCAGCCGTGAGGGCTATGGCTACACCTTC.

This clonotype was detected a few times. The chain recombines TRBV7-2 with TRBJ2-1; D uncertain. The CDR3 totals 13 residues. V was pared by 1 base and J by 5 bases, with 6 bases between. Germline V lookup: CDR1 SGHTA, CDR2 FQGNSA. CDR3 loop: CASSLGSHNEQFF. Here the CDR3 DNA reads TGTGCCAGCAGCTTAGGCAGTCACAATGAGCAGTTCTTC.

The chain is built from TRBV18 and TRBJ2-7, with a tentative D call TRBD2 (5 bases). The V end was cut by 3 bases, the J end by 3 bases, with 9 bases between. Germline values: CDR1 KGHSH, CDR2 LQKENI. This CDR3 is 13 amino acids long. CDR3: CASSPQDYYEQYF. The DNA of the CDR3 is TGTGCCAGCTCACCCCAAGACTACTACGAGCAGTACTTC.

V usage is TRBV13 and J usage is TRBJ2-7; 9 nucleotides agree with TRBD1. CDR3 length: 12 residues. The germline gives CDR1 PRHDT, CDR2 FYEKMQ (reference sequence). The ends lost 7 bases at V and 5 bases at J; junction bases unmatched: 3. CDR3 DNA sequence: TGTGCCAGCAACAGGGGGCAGGACGAGCAGTACTTC. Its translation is CASNRGQDEQYF. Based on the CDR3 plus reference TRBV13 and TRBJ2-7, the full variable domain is AAGVIQSPRHLIKEKRETATLKCYPIPRHDTVYWYQQGPGQDPQFLISFYEKMQSDKGSIPDRFSAQQFSDYHSELNMSSLELGDSALYFCASNRGQDEQYFGPGTRLTVT.

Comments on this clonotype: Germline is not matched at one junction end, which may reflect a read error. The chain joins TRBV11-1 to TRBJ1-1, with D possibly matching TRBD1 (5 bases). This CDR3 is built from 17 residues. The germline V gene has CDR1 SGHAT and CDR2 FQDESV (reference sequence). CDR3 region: CPSSPGTGRGPNTEAFF. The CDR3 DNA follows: TGTCCCAGCAGCCCGGGGACGGGTAGGGGTCCGAACACTGAAGCTTTCTTT. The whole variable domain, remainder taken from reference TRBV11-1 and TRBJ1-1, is EAEVAQSPRYKITEKSQAVAFWCDPISGHATLYWYRQILGQGPELLVQFQDESVVDDSQLPKDRFSAERLKGVDSTLKIQPAELGDSAMYLCPSSPGTGRGPNTEAFFGQGTRLTVV.

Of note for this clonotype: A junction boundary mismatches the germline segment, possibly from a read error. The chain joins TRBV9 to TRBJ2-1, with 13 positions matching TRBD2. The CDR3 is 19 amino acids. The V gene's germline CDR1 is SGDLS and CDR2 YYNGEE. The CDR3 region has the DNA TGTGCCAGCAGCGCAGGGGGGACTAGCGGGGCCCATTCCTGCAATGAGCAGTTCTTC. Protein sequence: CASSAGGTSGAHSCNEQFF.

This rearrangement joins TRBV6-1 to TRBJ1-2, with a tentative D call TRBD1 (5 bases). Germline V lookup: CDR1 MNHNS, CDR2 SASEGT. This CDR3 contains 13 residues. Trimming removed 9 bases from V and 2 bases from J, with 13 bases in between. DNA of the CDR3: TGTGCCAGGGAGGATAGGGACAACTATGGCTACACCTTC. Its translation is CAREDRDNYGYTF.

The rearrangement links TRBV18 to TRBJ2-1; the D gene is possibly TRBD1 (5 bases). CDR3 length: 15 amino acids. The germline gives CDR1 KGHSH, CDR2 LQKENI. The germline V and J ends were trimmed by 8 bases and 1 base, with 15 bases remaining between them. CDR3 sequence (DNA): TGTGCCAGCCACCTGACCCCAGGGTCCTACAATGAGCAGTTCTTC. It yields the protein CASHLTPGSYNEQFF.

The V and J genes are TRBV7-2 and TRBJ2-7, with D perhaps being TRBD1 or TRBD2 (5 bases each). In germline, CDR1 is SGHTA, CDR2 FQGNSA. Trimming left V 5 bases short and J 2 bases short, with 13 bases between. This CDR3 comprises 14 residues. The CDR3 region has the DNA TGTGCCAGCAGCCCTGGGACGGTACCCTACGAGCAGTACTTC. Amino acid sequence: CASSPGTVPYEQYF.